This entry is about one T cell receptor (beta chain). This clone was counted only a few times. There is no known antigen for this receptor. No much larger clone is present one base from it, and per-base qualities are unavailable. The entry originates in a study of blood T cell repertoires in COVID-19 (dated by TCRdb to the early 2020s). A note on the overall study: The collaborator samples originated in the United States, Italy and Spain and spanned the acute and convalescent phases of COVID-19. The prospective study material was composed of cDNA or gDNA derived from T cells, B-cell-depleted T cells, or PBMCs. Subjects who had been exposed to COVID-19, were actively infected with it, or had recovered from it provided the deeply sampled blood TCRbeta repertoires that made up the dataset. The repertoires were released in a freely available public database intended as a resource for research on the immune response to SARS-CoV-2. Where HLA class I and class II types were available, the types were taken from metadata supplied by the sample provider, not from assay-based typing. Samples came from the ongoing ImmuneRACE study (first 160 participants) plus 1,254 subjects from 6 global collaborators. A de-identified subject ID, COVID-19 status, age in years and sex were almost always included in the sample metadata. Results and caveats for the whole study, not just this receptor: The amount of clinical and demographic metadata varied by source and participant and was provided uncurated.

TCRbeta CDR3 regions were amplified from genomic DNA using the immunoSEQ Assay, a bias-controlled multiplex PCR. The paper's data handling went like this. Within the assay, amplification of reference gene primers was used to estimate how many nucleated cells each sample contained. Sequence reads were collapsed and filtered to measure the absolute abundance of every unique TCRbeta CDR3 rearrangement. For each sample, productive Simpson clonality was calculated as the square root of Simpson's diversity index over productive rearrangements. Drawn from immuneACCESS, this table holds only the in-frame rearrangements with V and J called that TCRdb kept. Clones are partly lost; checked studies trace under half to an unresolved V gene and leave the rest unexplained. The DNA gave D and trimming, while V, J and clone size come from that table. The sample table contains around 90,000 clones; only one count was recorded for 88% of them. Jointly, the top ten make up 2.1% of the sample.

In Seattle, one collaborating source enrolled patients while the infection was active and tracked those patients longitudinally over the course of disease. Each collaborating institution followed its own protocols to collect whole blood in K2EDTA tubes. For TCRbeta analysis, collaborator samples were shipped as frozen whole blood, as isolated PBMCs, or as DNA extracted from either sample type. Sequences MDHEN (CDR1) and SYDVKM (CDR2) are obtained from the germline V gene. There are 12 amino acids in the CDR3, from cysteine to phenylalanine inclusive. Only the CDR3 part of the read is kept: 36 bases, read in frame from the first base. Germline trimming: 11 bases from V, 6 bases from J; junction bases outside gene matches: 5.

This TCR derives from a man aged 50 to 60 with COVID-19, enrolled during active disease. The rearrangement combines TRBV28 with TRBJ2-2, with 8 middle bases fitting TRBD2. The source material was peripheral blood. The CDR3 reads as follows: CAVRGGPGELFF. The nucleotide sequence is given as TGTGCCGTTCGGGGGGGCCCCGGGGAGCTGTTTTTT.